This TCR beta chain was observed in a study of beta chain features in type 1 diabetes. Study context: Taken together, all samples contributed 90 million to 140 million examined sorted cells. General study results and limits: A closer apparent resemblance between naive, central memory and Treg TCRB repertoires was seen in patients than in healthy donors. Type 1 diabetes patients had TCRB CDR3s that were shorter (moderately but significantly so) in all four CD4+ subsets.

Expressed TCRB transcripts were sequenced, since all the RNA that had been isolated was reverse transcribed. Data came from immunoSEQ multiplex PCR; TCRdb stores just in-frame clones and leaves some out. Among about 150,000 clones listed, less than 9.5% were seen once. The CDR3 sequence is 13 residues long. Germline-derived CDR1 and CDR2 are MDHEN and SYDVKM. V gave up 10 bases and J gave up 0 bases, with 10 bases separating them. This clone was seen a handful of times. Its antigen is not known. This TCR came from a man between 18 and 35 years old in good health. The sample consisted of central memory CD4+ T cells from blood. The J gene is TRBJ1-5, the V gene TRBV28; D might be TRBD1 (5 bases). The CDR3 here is CATLQDSNQPQHF. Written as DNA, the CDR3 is TGTGCCACACTACAGGATAGCAATCAGCCCCAGCATTTT.